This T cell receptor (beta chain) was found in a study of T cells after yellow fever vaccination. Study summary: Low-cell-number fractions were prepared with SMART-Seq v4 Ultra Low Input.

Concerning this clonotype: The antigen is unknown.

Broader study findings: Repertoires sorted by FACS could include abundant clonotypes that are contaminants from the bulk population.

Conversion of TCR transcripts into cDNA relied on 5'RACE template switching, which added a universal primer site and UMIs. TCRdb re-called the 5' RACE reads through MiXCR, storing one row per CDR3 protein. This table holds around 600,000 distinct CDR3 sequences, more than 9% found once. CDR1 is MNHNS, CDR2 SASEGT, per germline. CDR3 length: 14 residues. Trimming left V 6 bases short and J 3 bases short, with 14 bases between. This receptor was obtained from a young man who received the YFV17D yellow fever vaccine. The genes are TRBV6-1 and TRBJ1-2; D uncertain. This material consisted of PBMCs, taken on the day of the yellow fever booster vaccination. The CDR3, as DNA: TGTGCCAGCAGCCATAGGACTGAATACTATGGCTACACCTTC. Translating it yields CASSHRTEYYGYTF.